This T cell receptor beta chain was sequenced during a study of cytomegalovirus exposure and HLA in healthy donors. Notes on this clone: The antigen is undetermined.

Study-level findings and limits: Many donors carried some public TCRs, although rarity characterized most TCR sequences.

Researchers ran the PCR with 60 Vbeta and 13 Jbeta primers. Sequencing was performed with immunoSEQ multiplex PCR; in TCRdb, only in-frame clones are kept and a portion is missing. The sample contains fewer than 80,000 clones, roughly 77% of which appear only once. The J segment lost 4 bases and the V segment lost 0 bases, leaving 2 bases of the junction unmatched. The CDR3 has 15 residues. The germline CDR1 and CDR2 sequences are SGDLS and YYNGEE. The rearrangement uses TRBV9 and TRBJ2-1; TRBD2 agrees at 9 bases. The sequence was collected from a woman in her thirties in good health and CMV-seronegative. Material: PBMCs. CDR3 in amino acids: CASSVGTSEYNEQFF. DNA for the CDR3: TGTGCCAGCAGCGTAGGGACTAGCGAATACAATGAGCAGTTCTTC.